This T cell receptor beta chain appears in the sequencing data of a study of Ad26.COV2.S vaccination and SARS-CoV-2 variants. Study context: A participant enrolled in the COV1001 Ad26.COV2.S trial arm provided the sample. Once or twice, 56 days apart, Ad26.COV2.S was delivered intramuscularly. Overall study findings and caveats: In vaccinated individuals, spike-specific CD8+ and CD4+ T cell responses reportedly displayed substantial breadth.

Clones were read by immunoSEQ multiplex PCR, and TCRdb kept only the in-frame ones, dropping some. In the table there are around 250,000 clones, over 75% of which are singletons. As for treatment: around 19 received Ad26.COV2.S at low or high dose, single or two shots; about 5 received placebo; per-sample allocation not given. The samples were gathered on day 63 after the first injection of vaccine or placebo. This clone occurred a few times. The antigen is undetermined. Trimming shortened V by 4 bases and J by 8 bases, and 14 bases separated the two germline ends. The CDR3 has 13 amino acids. The germline CDR1 and CDR2 sequences are LGHDT and YNNKEL (reference sequence).

The rearrangement joins TRBV3-1 (or the pseudogene TRBV3-2) to TRBJ1-2; a weak D match, TRBD1 (5 bases). The TCR sequence derives from a person between 18 and 59 years old who received the Ad26.COV2.S COVID-19 vaccine or a placebo. Sequenced here: peripheral blood, sampled in a trial of Ad26.COV2.S vaccine versus placebo. CDR3 nucleotides: TGTGCCAGCAGCCCGAGGAAGGGGCCGGGCTACACCTTC. Amino acids: CASSPRKGPGYTF.